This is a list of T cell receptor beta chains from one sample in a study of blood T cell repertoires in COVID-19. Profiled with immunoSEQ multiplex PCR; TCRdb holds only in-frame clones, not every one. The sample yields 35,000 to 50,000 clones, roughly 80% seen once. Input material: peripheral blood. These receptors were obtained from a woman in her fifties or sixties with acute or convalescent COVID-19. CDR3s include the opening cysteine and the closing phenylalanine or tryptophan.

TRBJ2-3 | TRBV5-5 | CASSSNVGVGGTDTQYF
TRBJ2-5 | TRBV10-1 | CASSPPEDRARVLRGTQETQYF
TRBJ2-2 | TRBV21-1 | CASSKALGDRDTGELFF
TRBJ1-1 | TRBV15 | CATSRDPDRGTEAFF
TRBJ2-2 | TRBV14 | CASSTANTGELFF
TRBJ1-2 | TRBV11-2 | CASSLDVGASNYGYTF
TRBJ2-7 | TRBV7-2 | CASSLWATGSYEQYF
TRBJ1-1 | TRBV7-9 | CASSPSDSMNTEAFF
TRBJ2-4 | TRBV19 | CASTGGKNIQYF
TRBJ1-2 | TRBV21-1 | CASSTLRDRIYGYTF
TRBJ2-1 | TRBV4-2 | CASSQPAGGLAGNGEQFF
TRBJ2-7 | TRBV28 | CAKGGQGLSYEQYF
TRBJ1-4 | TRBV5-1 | CASSRDSPTNEKLFF
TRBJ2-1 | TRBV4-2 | CASSQEGAGGLPEQFF
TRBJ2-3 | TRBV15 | CATSYFRDKYTDTQYF
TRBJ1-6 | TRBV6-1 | CASSEGRVTYSSPLHF
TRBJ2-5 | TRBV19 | CASSAGTYFGETQYF